This T cell receptor beta chain was sequenced for a study of identical twins. This clonotype was picked up a small number of times. TCRdb reprocessed the 5' RACE reads with MiXCR, giving one entry per CDR3 protein. The sample holds 700,000 or so distinct CDR3 sequences, less than 25% seen once. Trimming left V 6 bases short and J 0 bases short, with 7 bases between. Germline V CDR1 and CDR2: DFQATT, SNEGSKA (reference sequence). CDR3 length: 12 residues. These records were also assigned to another study, of T cells expressing NK-cell markers.

This clonotype was obtained from a woman in her late teens or twenties in good health. J is TRBJ2-3 and V is TRBV20-1; possible D gene TRBD1, 5 bases. The specimen was PBMCs. The CDR3 DNA sequence: TGCAGTGCCCGACAGAGCACAGATACGCAGTATTTT. Encoded protein: CSARQSTDTQYF.